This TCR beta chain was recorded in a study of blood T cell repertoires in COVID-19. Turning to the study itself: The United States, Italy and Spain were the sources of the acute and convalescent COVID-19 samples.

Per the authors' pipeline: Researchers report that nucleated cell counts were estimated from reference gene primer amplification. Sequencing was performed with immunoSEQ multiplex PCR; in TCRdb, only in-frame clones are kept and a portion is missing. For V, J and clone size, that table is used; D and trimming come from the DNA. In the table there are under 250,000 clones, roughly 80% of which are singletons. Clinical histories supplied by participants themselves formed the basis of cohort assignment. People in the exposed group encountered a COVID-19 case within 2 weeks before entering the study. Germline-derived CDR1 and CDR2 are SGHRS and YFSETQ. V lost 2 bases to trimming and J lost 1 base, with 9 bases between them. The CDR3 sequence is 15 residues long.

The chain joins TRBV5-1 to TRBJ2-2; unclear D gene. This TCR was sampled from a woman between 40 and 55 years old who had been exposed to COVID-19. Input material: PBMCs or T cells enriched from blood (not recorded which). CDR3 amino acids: CASSFSNRNTGELFF. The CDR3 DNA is TGCGCCAGCAGCTTTTCTAACAGGAACACCGGGGAGCTGTTTTTT.